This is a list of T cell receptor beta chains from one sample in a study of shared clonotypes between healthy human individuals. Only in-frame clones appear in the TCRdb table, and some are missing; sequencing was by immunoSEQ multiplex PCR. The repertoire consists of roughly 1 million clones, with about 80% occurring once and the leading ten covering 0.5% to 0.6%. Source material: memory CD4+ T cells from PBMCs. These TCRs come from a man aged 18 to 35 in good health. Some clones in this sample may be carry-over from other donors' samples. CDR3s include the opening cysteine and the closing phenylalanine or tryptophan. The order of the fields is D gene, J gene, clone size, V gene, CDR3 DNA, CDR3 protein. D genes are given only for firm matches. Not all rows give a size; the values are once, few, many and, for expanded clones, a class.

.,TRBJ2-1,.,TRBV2,TGTGCCAGCAGTTTCGGGACTGAGCAGTTCTTC,CASSFGTEQFF
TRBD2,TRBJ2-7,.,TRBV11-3,TGTGCCAGCAGCTTAGGCGGGACTAGCGGAACCTACGAGCAGTACTTC,CASSLGGTSGTYEQYF
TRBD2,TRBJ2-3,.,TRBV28,TGTGCCAGCAGCTCCCGAACCTTTAGAACTAGCGGAAGCACAGATACGCAGTATTTT,CASSSRTFRTSGSTDTQYF
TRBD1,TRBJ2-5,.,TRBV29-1,TGCAGCGTTGGTAGACAGGGAGAGACCCAGTACTTC,CSVGRQGETQYF
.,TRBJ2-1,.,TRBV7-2,TGTGCCAGCAGCTTAGGTTCGAGTGACAATGAGCAGTTCTTC,CASSLGSSDNEQFF
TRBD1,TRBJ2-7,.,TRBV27,TGTGCCAGCAGTTCCTACCGGGACAGGGGAGGCGAGCAGTACTTC,CASSSYRDRGGEQYF
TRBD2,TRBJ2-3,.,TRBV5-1,TGCGCCAGCAGCTTGGGGCTAGCGGGGGCCCCACAGGGCACGCAGTATTTT,CASSLGLAGAPQGTQYF
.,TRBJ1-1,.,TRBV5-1,TGCGCCAGCGGCTGGGACGGTTCTTCTGAAGCTTTCTTT,CASGWDGSSEAFF
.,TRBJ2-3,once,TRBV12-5,TGTGCTAGTGGTTTGGTGCGGGGCACCGATACGCAGTATTTT,CASGLVRGTDTQYF
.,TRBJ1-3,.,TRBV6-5,TGTGCCAGCAGAGGGTACTCTGGAAACACCATATATTTT,CASRGYSGNTIYF
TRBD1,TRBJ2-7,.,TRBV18,TGTGCCAGCTCACCAGACAGGGATTCCTACGAGCAGTACTTC,CASSPDRDSYEQYF
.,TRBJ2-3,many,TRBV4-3,TGCGCCAGCAGCCCTATGAAGGGAGCAGCAGATACGCAGTATTTT,CASSPMKGAADTQYF
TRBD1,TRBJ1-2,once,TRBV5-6,TGTGCCAGCACTAAAGGAACAGGGGGCTCTCTCTATGGCTACACCTTC,CASTKGTGGSLYGYTF
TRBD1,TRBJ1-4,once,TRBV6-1,TGTGCCAGCACCCCACCCAGGGGGGTAGAAGAAAAACTGTTTTTT,CASTPPRGVEEKLFF
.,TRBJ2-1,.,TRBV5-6,TGTGCCAGCAGTTCCGATGGGCGGAGCTCCTACAATGAGCAGTTCTTC,CASSSDGRSSYNEQFF
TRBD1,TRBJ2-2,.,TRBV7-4,TGTGCCAGCAGGGCAGGGGGTGCCGGGGAGCTGTTTTTT,CASRAGGAGELFF
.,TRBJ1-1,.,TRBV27,TGTGCCAGCAGCCCCAGGGGCGGGGTGACTGAAGCTTTCTTT,CASSPRGGVTEAFF
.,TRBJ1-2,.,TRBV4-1,TGCGCCAGCAGCCAAGATATGGCAGGATCCCCGTCTAGCTATGGCTACACCTTC,CASSQDMAGSPSSYGYTF
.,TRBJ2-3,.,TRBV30,TGTGCCTGGAGTGTACTTGGCGGCACAGATACGCAGTATTTT,CAWSVLGGTDTQYF
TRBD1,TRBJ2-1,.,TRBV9,TGTGCCAGCAGCCGGGACAGGGCCGACAATGAGCAGTTCTTC,CASSRDRADNEQFF
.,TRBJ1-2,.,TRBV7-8,TGTGCCAGCAGCTTAGGGACAATCGATGGCTACACCTTC,CASSLGTIDGYTF
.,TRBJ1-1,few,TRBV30,TGTGCCTGGAGTGTCCAGGGCGTGGGCACTGAAGCTTTCTTT,CAWSVQGVGTEAFF
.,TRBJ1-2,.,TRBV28,TGTGCCAGCAACCGGGGGGGCTACACCTTC,CASNRGGYTF
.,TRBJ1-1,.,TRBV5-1,TGCGCCAGCAGCTTGAACAGGGTAGTGAACACTGAAGCTTTCTTT,CASSLNRVVNTEAFF
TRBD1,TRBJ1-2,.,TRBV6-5,TGTGCCAGCAGTTCCTCCGGGACAGGGAGTTATGGCTACACCTTC,CASSSSGTGSYGYTF
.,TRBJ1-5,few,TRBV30,TGTGCCTGGAGTGTACGGGGGCCCCATCAGCCCCAGCATTTT,CAWSVRGPHQPQHF
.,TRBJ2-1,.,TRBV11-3,TGTGCCAGCAGCGCCTCCCGGGACACAGAGCAGTTCTTC,CASSASRDTEQFF
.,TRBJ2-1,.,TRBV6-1,TGTGCCAGCAGTGCAGAGCGACTGTCCAATGAGCAGTTCTTC,CASSAERLSNEQFF
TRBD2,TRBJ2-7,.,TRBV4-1,TGCGCCAGCAGCCAAGCGTTAAGGGGACTAGCGGGAGAGGGGAACGAGCAGTACTTC,CASSQALRGLAGEGNEQYF
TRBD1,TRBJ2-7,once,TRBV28,TGTGCCAGCAGGGAGGACAGGGGTCCCTACGAGCAGTACTTC,CASREDRGPYEQYF
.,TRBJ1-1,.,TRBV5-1,TGCGCCAGCAGCTTGGTATTTGAGACTGAAGCTTTCTTT,CASSLVFETEAFF
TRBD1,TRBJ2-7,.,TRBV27,TGTGCCAGCCAGAGACAGGGGGACTCCTACGAGCAGTACTTC,CASQRQGDSYEQYF
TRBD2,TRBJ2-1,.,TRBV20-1,TGCAGCCTAGCGGGGGGGAATGAGCAGTTCTTC,CSLAGGNEQFF
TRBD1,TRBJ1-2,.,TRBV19,TGTGCCAGTAGTACCACCGGGACAGTATACTATGGCTACACCTTC,CASSTTGTVYYGYTF
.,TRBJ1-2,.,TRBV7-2,TGTGCCAGCAGCCCTAGGCGCGGCGGCTACACCTTC,CASSPRRGGYTF
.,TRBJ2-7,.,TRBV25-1,TGTGCCAGCAGTGAGGAAAGATCCCCCTACGAGCAGTACTTC,CASSEERSPYEQYF
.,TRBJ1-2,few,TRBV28,TGTGCCAGCAGTGGGGACGGCTATGGCTACACCTTC,CASSGDGYGYTF
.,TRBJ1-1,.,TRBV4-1,TGCGCCAGCAGCCAAGGCCAGGGAGCTTGGATGAACACTGAAGCTTTCTTT,CASSQGQGAWMNTEAFF
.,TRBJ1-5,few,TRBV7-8,TGTGCCAGCAGCCCCCGGCGGGGCAGGGGCGATCAGCCCCAGCATTTT,CASSPRRGRGDQPQHF
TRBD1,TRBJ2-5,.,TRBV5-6,TGTGCCAGCAGCGGTCGGACAGGGCAGACCCAGTACTTC,CASSGRTGQTQYF
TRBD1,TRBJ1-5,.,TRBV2,TGTGCCAGCAGATCGGGACAGGGAAATCAGCCCCAGCATTTT,CASRSGQGNQPQHF
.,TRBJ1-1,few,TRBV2,TGTGCCAGCAGTTACAGCCGGGACGGTGAAGCTTTCTTT,CASSYSRDGEAFF
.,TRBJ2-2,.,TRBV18,TGTGCCAGCTCACCCCTTGACAAGAACACCGGGGAGCTGTTTTTT,CASSPLDKNTGELFF
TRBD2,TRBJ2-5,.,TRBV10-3,TGTGCCATCAGTGAGTCTGCGGGGGGCGCGGAGACCCAGTACTTC,CAISESAGGAETQYF
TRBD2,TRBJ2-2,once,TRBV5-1,TGCGCCAGCAGCCCGGGGACTAGCGGGATAATTTACGGGGAGCTGTTTTTT,CASSPGTSGIIYGELFF